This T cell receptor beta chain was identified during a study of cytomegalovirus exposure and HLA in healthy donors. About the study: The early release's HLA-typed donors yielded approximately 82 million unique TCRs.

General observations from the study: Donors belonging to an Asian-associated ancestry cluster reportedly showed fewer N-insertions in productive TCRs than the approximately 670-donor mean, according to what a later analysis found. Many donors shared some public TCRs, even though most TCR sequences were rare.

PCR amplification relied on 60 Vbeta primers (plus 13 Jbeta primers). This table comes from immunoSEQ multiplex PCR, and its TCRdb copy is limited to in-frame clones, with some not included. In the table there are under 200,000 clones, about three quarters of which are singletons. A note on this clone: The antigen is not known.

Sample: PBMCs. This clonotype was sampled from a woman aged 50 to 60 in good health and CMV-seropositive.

This CDR3 reads CASSLTGLLYEQYF. For the CDR3, the DNA is TGTGCCAGCAGTTTGACTGGACTTTTATACGAGCAGTACTTC. The J gene is TRBJ2-7, the V gene TRBV27; weak D call: TRBD2 (5 bases). The CDR3 sequence is 14 residues long. The V end was cut by 3 bases, the J end by 4 bases, with 13 bases between. Germline V gene data show CDR1 as MNHEY and CDR2 as SMNVEV (reference sequence).